The present T cell receptor beta chain was sequenced within a study of CD8+ T cells in alopecia areata. Study details: Each of the treated patients was given oral tofacitinib, 5 to 10 mg twice daily, for moderate-to-severe alopecia areata. The drug, tofacitinib, lasted 6 to 18 months, followed by 6 months off drug.

Following extraction, RNA underwent reverse transcription to cDNA, which served as the sequencing template. Profiling relied on immunoSEQ multiplex PCR, and the TCRdb table lists in-frame clones only, not all of them. The repertoire includes approximately 91,000 clones, less than 50% of them detected once, and roughly 0.83% sits in the top ten. Study-wide points: Higher clonality and more expanded CD8+ clones appeared in lesional than normal scalp. Normal skin's resident alphabeta T cells are also sequenced in scalp samples.

The V gene's germline CDR1 is MNHNY and CDR2 SVGAGI (reference sequence). The CDR3 runs to 14 residues. V shed 6 bases and J 5 bases; nucleotides not matched to a gene: 6. Note on this clone: Antigen: not known.

Sequencing input: CD4+ T cells sorted from blood. This clonotype originated in a human donor with alopecia areata. J is TRBJ2-2 and V is TRBV6-6, with 7 bases identical to TRBD1. CDR3 in DNA: TGTGCCAGCAGCTCCGTACAGGGGACCGGGGAGCTGTTTTTT. This translates into CASSSVQGTGELFF.